The rows below give T cell receptor beta chains drawn from one sample of a study of shared clonotypes between healthy human individuals. Sequencing used immunoSEQ multiplex PCR; TCRdb keeps in-frame clones, though not all of them. In the table there are roughly 2.1 million clones, more than 85% of which are singletons. The sequenced material came from naive CD8+ T cells from PBMCs. Source of these receptors: a man younger than 35 in good health. Some clones in this sample may be carry-over from other donors' samples. The CDR3 runs from the conserved cysteine through the conserved F or W. The size entry is marked missing in some rows and otherwise reads once, few, many or a size class.

j_call: TRBJ1-1
v_call: TRBV7-9
clone_size: -
cdr3_aa: CASSSRDRGDTEAFF

j_call: TRBJ2-6
v_call: TRBV27
clone_size: -
cdr3_aa: CASSLGQSLPGANVLTF

j_call: TRBJ2-3
v_call: TRBV5-8
clone_size: -
cdr3_aa: CASSLEVWREGTDTQYF

j_call: TRBJ2-1
v_call: TRBV9
clone_size: -
cdr3_aa: CASSVGSNEQFF

j_call: TRBJ1-5
v_call: TRBV19
clone_size: -
cdr3_aa: CASSIRGTGQPQHF

j_call: TRBJ2-2
v_call: TRBV29-1
clone_size: -
cdr3_aa: CSVGANTGELFF

j_call: TRBJ2-1
v_call: TRBV19
clone_size: -
cdr3_aa: CASSISGLSNNEQFF

j_call: TRBJ2-2
v_call: TRBV7-2
clone_size: -
cdr3_aa: CASSPASGRAGELFF

j_call: TRBJ2-7
v_call: TRBV28
clone_size: -
cdr3_aa: CASSLRGAPSTEQYF

j_call: TRBJ2-1
v_call: TRBV6-4
clone_size: once
cdr3_aa: CASSDGLAGVNEQFF

j_call: TRBJ2-1
v_call: TRBV7-3
clone_size: -
cdr3_aa: CASSTGGFQQFF

j_call: TRBJ1-1
v_call: TRBV5-4
clone_size: -
cdr3_aa: CASSLTLNTEAFF

j_call: TRBJ1-5
v_call: TRBV27
clone_size: -
cdr3_aa: CASSSKWTGGDQPQHF

j_call: TRBJ2-7
v_call: TRBV10-3
clone_size: -
cdr3_aa: CAISDRQGDSYEQYF

j_call: TRBJ1-1
v_call: TRBV2
clone_size: -
cdr3_aa: CASSDGQGDMNTEAFF

j_call: TRBJ2-7
v_call: TRBV5-1
clone_size: -
cdr3_aa: CASSLAVGQDYEQYF

j_call: TRBJ2-2
v_call: TRBV9
clone_size: -
cdr3_aa: CASSQSKGELFF

j_call: TRBJ1-1
v_call: TRBV5-1
clone_size: -
cdr3_aa: CASTLGQGWGEAFF

j_call: TRBJ2-5
v_call: TRBV6-1
clone_size: -
cdr3_aa: CASSDSPQETQYF

j_call: TRBJ2-3
v_call: TRBV11-1
clone_size: -
cdr3_aa: CASSFGTGNTDTQYF

j_call: TRBJ1-1
v_call: TRBV7-8
clone_size: -
cdr3_aa: CASSLAFGRAEGTEAFF

j_call: TRBJ1-1
v_call: TRBV27
clone_size: few
cdr3_aa: CASSSTGGTEAFF

j_call: TRBJ2-3
v_call: TRBV7-8
clone_size: -
cdr3_aa: CASSPGTSGSLVDTQYF

j_call: TRBJ2-5
v_call: TRBV2
clone_size: -
cdr3_aa: CASPPAGGKEQETQYF

j_call: TRBJ2-2
v_call: TRBV7-9
clone_size: -
cdr3_aa: CASSPGQTRVDTGELFF

j_call: TRBJ1-1
v_call: TRBV29-1
clone_size: -
cdr3_aa: CSGYKQGTEAFF

j_call: TRBJ2-4
v_call: TRBV4-3
clone_size: once
cdr3_aa: CASSQDPQRGILAKNIQYF

j_call: TRBJ2-7
v_call: TRBV7-3
clone_size: -
cdr3_aa: CASGSDGTVLLKPYF

j_call: TRBJ2-7
v_call: TRBV28
clone_size: -
cdr3_aa: CASSLEGEQYF

j_call: TRBJ2-7
v_call: TRBV5-4
clone_size: -
cdr3_aa: CASSLRAGGPHEQYF

j_call: TRBJ2-7
v_call: TRBV6-1
clone_size: once
cdr3_aa: CASSEWGIEQYF

j_call: TRBJ2-1
v_call: TRBV5-6
clone_size: once
cdr3_aa: CASNQLAGELYNEQFF

j_call: TRBJ2-5
v_call: TRBV28
clone_size: -
cdr3_aa: CASNHLTSGYYQETQYF

j_call: TRBJ1-4
v_call: TRBV28
clone_size: -
cdr3_aa: CAIQQAQEFPTNEKLFF

j_call: TRBJ1-4
v_call: TRBV7-9
clone_size: once
cdr3_aa: CASSVPGGNEKLFF

j_call: TRBJ1-1
v_call: TRBV29-1
clone_size: few
cdr3_aa: CSVEFRVGTGVTEAFF

j_call: TRBJ2-3
v_call: TRBV18
clone_size: -
cdr3_aa: CASSPPTTDTQYF

j_call: TRBJ1-2
v_call: TRBV27
clone_size: -
cdr3_aa: CASSLSAGFYGYTF

j_call: TRBJ1-5
v_call: TRBV7-9
clone_size: -
cdr3_aa: CASSLEHTPAPQHF

j_call: TRBJ2-1
v_call: TRBV9
clone_size: -
cdr3_aa: CASSGTLSSYNEQFF

j_call: TRBJ1-5
v_call: TRBV27
clone_size: few
cdr3_aa: CASSFGQTNQPQHF

j_call: TRBJ2-5
v_call: TRBV7-9
clone_size: -
cdr3_aa: CASSFRISETQYF

j_call: TRBJ2-6
v_call: TRBV7-7
clone_size: -
cdr3_aa: CASSLGSRISGANVLTF

j_call: TRBJ1-2
v_call: TRBV27
clone_size: -
cdr3_aa: CASSSSGGLANYGYTF